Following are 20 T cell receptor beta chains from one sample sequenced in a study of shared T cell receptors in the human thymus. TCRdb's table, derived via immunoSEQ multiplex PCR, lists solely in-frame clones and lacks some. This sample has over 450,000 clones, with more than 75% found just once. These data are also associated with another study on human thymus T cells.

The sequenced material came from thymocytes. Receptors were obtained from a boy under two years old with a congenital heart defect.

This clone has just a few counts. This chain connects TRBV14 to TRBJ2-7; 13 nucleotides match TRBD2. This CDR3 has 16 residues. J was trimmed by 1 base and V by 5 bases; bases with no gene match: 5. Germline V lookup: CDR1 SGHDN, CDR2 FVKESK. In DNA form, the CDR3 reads TGTGCCAGCAGCTCGACTAGCGGGAGGCCGTCCTACGAGCAGTACTTC. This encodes CASSSTSGRPSYEQYF.

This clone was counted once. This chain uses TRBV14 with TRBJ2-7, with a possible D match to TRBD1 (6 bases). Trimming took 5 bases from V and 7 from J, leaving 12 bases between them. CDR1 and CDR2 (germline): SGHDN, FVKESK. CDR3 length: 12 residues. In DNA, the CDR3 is TGTGCCAGCAGCACCCCCCAGGGGGAGCAGTACTTC. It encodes CASSTPQGEQYF.

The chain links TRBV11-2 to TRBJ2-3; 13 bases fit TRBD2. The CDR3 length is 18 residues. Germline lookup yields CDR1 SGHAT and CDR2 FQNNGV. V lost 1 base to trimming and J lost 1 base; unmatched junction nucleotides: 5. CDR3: CASSLGTSGRGGTDTQYF. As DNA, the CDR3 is TGTGCCAGCAGCTTAGGGACTAGCGGGAGAGGAGGCACAGATACGCAGTATTTT.

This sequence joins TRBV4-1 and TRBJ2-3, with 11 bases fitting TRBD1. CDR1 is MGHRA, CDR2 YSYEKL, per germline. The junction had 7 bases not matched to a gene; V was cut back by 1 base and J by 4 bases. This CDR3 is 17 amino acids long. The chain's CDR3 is CASSQGGGTGGSDTQYF. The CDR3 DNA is TGCGCCAGCAGCCAAGGCGGGGGGACAGGGGGGTCAGATACGCAGTATTTT.

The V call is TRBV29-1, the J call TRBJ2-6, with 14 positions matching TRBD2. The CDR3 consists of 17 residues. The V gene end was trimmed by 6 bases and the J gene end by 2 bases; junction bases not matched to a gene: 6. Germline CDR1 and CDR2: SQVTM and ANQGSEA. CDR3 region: CSVKGGLAGAGANVLTF. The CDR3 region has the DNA TGCAGCGTCAAAGGGGGACTAGCGGGAGCTGGGGCCAACGTCCTGACTTTC. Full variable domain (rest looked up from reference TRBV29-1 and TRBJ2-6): SAVISQKPSRDICQRGTSLTIQCQVDSQVTMMFWYRQQPGQSLTLIATANQGSEATYESGFVIDKFPISRPNLTFSTLTVSNMSPEDSSIYLCSVKGGLAGAGANVLTFGAGSRLTVL.

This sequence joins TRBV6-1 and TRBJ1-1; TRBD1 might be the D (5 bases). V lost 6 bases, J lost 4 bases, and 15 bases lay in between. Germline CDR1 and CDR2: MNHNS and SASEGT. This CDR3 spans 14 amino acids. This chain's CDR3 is CASRAATVSTEAFF. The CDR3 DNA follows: TGTGCCAGCAGAGCCGCGACAGTTAGCACTGAAGCTTTCTTT.

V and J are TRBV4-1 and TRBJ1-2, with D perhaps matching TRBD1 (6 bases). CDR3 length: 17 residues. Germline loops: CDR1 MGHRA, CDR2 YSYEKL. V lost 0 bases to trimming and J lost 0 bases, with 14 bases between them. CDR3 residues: CASSQDRVPGANYGYTF. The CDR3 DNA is TGCGCCAGCAGCCAAGATCGGGTACCAGGGGCTAACTATGGCTACACCTTC.

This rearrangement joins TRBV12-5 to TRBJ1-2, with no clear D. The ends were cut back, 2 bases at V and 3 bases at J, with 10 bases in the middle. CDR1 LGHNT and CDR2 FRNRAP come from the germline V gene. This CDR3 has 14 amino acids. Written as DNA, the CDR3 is TGTGCTAGTGGTTTGACGCCTGGAGACTATGGCTACACCTTC. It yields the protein CASGLTPGDYGYTF.

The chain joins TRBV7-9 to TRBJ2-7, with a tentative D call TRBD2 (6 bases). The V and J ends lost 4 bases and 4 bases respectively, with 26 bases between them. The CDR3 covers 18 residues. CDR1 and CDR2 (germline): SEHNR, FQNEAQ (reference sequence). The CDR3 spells CASSSFGPGRARGYEQYF. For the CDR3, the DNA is TGTGCCAGCAGCTCCTTTGGCCCAGGTCGTGCCCGGGGGTACGAGCAGTACTTC.

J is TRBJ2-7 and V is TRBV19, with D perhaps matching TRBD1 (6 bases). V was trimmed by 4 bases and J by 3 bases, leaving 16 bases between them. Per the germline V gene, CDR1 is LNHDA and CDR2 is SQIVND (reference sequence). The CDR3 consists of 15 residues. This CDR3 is CASSTETGTNYEQYF. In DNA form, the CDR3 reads TGTGCCAGTAGTACCGAGACAGGCACTAACTACGAGCAGTACTTC.

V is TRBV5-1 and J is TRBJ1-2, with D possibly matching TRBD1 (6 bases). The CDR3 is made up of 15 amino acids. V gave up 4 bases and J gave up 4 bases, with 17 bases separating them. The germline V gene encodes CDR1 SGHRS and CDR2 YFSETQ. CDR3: CASSIKDRKFYGYTF. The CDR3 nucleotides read TGCGCCAGCAGCATAAAAGACAGGAAGTTCTATGGCTACACCTTC. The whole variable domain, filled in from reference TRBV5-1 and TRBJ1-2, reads KAGVTQTPRYLIKTRGQQVTLSCSPISGHRSVSWYQQTPGQGLQFLFEYFSETQRNKGNFPGRFSGRQFSNSRSEMNVSTLELGDSALYLCASSIKDRKFYGYTFGSGTRLTVV.

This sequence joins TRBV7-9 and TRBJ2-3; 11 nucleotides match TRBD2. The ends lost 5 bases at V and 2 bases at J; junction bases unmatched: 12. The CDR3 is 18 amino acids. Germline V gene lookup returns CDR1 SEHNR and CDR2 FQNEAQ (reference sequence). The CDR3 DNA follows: TGTGCCAGCAGCCCGAAACGGTCTAGCGGGAGGATCACAGATACGCAGTATTTT. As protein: CASSPKRSSGRITDTQYF.

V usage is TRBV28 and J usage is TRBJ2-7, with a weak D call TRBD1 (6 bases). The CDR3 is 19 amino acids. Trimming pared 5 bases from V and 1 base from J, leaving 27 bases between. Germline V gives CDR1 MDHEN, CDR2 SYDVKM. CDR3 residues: CASSPTPHPDSLVSYEQYF. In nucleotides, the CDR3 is TGTGCCAGCAGTCCGACCCCCCATCCGGACAGCTTGGTTTCCTACGAGCAGTACTTC. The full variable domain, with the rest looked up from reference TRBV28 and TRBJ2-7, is DVKVTQSSRYLVKRTGEKVFLECVQDMDHENMFWYRQDPGLGLRLIYFSYDVKMKEKGDIPEGYSVSREKKERFSLILESASTNQTSMYLCASSPTPHPDSLVSYEQYFGPGTRLTVT.

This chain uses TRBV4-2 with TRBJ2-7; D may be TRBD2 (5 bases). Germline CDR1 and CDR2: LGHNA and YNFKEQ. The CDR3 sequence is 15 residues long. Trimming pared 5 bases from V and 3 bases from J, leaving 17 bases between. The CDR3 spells CASSLGPSGDYEQYF. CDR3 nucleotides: TGTGCCAGCAGCTTGGGTCCCAGCGGAGACTACGAGCAGTACTTC.

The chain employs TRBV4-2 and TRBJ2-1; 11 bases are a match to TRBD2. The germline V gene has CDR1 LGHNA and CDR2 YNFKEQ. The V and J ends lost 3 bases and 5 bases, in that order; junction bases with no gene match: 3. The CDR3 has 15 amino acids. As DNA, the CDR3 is TGTGCCAGCAGCCAGACTAGCGGGACTCACAATGAGCAGTTCTTC. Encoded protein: CASSQTSGTHNEQFF.

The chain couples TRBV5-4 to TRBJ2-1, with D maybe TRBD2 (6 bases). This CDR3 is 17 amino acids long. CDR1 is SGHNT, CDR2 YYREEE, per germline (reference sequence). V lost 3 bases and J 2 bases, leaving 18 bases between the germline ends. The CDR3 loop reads CASSSPYGRDPYNEQFF. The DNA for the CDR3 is TGTGCCAGCAGCTCGCCCTACGGGCGGGACCCCTACAATGAGCAGTTCTTC. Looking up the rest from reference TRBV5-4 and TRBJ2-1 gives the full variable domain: ETGVTQSPTHLIKTRGQQVTLRCSSQSGHNTVSWYQQALGQGPQFIFQYYREEENGRGNFPPRFSGLQFPNYSSELNVNALELDDSALYLCASSSPYGRDPYNEQFFGPGTRLTVL.

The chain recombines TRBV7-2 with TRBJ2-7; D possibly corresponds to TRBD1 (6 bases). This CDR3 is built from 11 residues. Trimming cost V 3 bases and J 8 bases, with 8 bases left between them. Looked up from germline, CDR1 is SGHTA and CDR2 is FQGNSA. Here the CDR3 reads CASSFRGKQYF. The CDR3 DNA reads TGTGCCAGCAGCTTCAGGGGCAAGCAGTACTTC.

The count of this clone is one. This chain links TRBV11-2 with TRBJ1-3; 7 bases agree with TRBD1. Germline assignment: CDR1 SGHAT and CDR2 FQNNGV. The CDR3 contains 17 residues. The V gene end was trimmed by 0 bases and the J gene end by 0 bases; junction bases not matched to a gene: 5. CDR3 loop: CASSLEEGAPSGNTIYF. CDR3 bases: TGTGCCAGCAGCTTAGAGGAGGGGGCCCCCTCTGGAAACACCATATATTTT.

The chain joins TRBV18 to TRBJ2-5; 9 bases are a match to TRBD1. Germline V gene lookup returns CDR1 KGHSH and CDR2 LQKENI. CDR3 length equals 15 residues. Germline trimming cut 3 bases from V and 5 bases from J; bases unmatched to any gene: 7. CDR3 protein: CASSPGTGPGETQYF. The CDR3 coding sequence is TGTGCCAGCTCACCCGGGACAGGGCCCGGCGAGACCCAGTACTTC.

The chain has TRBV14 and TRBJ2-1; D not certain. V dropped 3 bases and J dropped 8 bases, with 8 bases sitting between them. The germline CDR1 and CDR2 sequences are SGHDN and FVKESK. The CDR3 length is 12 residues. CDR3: CASSQAPYEQFF. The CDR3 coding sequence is TGTGCCAGCAGCCAGGCTCCATATGAGCAGTTCTTC. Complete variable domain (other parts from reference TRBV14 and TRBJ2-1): EAGVTQFPSHSVIEKGQTVTLRCDPISGHDNLYWYRRVMGKEIKFLLHFVKESKQDESGMPNNRFLAERTGGTYSTLKVQPAELEDSGVYFCASSQAPYEQFFGPGTRLTVL.